This T cell receptor beta chain was sequenced for a study of Ad26.COV2.S vaccination and SARS-CoV-2 variants. Germline V CDR1 and CDR2: MGHRA, YSYEKL. Trimming at V came to 6 bases and at J to 3 bases, leaving 5 bases not matched to a gene. CDR3 length equals 14 residues. Produced via immunoSEQ multiplex PCR; TCRdb's table is partial and in-frame only. The data show some 39,000 clones, with approximately 83% seen just once and about 45% held by the top ten. Study observations and caveats: Quantification of TCR breadth and depth may have yielded underestimates of total T cell responses. The breadth of spike-specific CD8+ and CD4+ T cell responses after vaccination was reportedly substantial. Vaccine and placebo recipients had comparable breadth of non-spike TCRs. Those who received the vaccine showed greater spike-specific TCR breadth than those given placebo.

With respect to this clone: Its target is not known.

V gene TRBV4-1 combines with J gene TRBJ1-5; TRBD1 agrees at 7 bases. The sequencing used peripheral blood, collected after recovery from COVID-19. The receptor was isolated from a human donor who had recovered from COVID-19. CDR3 loop: CASRPTGFNQPQHF. CDR3 nucleotides: TGCGCCAGCAGACCGACAGGGTTCAATCAGCCCCAGCATTTT.